A single sample gave rise to the 15 T cell receptor beta chains below, sequenced in a study of cytomegalovirus exposure and HLA in healthy donors. The PCR had 60 Vbeta and 13 Jbeta primers. Clones were sequenced by immunoSEQ multiplex PCR, and TCRdb holds only the in-frame ones, with some missing. The sample has tens of thousands of clones. Input material: PBMCs. The source of these receptors is a male donor in good health and CMV-seronegative.

This rearrangement joins TRBV28 to TRBJ2-5, with D perhaps matching TRBD1 (5 bases). Germline loops: CDR1 MDHEN, CDR2 SYDVKM. Trimming removed 2 bases at V and 6 bases at J, with 13 bases between. The CDR3 is 14 amino acids. CDR3 residues: CASSLPSDIKTQYF. CDR3 nucleotide sequence: TGTGCCAGCAGTTTACCCTCGGACATTAAGACCCAGTACTTC.

This chain links TRBV5-8 with TRBJ2-1, with 15 bases fitting TRBD2. The CDR3 runs to 13 residues. Per germline, CDR1 SGHTS and CDR2 YDEGEE. Unmatched junction bases numbered 0, after V lost 5 bases and J lost 9 bases. In DNA form, the CDR3 reads TGTGCCAGCAGGGGACTAGCGGGAGGTGAGCAGTTCTTC. Amino acids: CASRGLAGGEQFF.

The CDR3 DNA reads TGTGCCAGCAGCACCCGACTAGCGGGCCAATACGAGCAGTACTTC. It encodes CASSTRLAGQYEQYF. The J gene is TRBJ2-7, the V gene TRBV7-8; 10 bases are a match to TRBD2. The CDR3 has 15 residues. The junction had 8 bases not matched to a gene; V was cut back by 5 bases and J by 4 bases. Germline CDR1 and CDR2: SGHVS and FQNEAQ.

V gene TRBV11-3 combines with J gene TRBJ2-2, with D perhaps matching TRBD2 (6 bases). Trimming shortened V by 3 bases and J by 6 bases, and 17 bases separated the two germline ends. This CDR3 contains 16 residues. Per the germline V gene, CDR1 is SGHNT and CDR2 is YENEEA. CDR3 sequence (DNA): TGTGCCAGCAGCTTCCGGGGGACGGGGGATGCCGGGGAGCTGTTTTTT. Its protein product is CASSFRGTGDAGELFF. Full variable domain (remainder filled in from reference TRBV11-3 and TRBJ2-2): EAGVVQSPRYKIIEKKQPVAFWCNPISGHNTLYWYLQNLGQGPELLIRYENEEAVDDSQLPKDRFSAERLKGVDSTLKIQPAELGDSAVYLCASSFRGTGDAGELFFGEGSRLTVL.

This sequence joins TRBV7-3 and TRBJ2-7, with 8 nucleotides matching TRBD1. CDR3 length: 15 residues. V was pared by 2 bases and J by 3 bases, with 6 bases of the junction left unmatched. The germline V gene encodes CDR1 SGHTA and CDR2 FQGTGA. The CDR3 coding sequence is TGTGCCAGCAGCTTAGCCCCGGGACAGGACTACGAGCAGTACTTC. Encoded protein: CASSLAPGQDYEQYF.

The chain employs TRBV5-1 and TRBJ1-6; D may be TRBD1 (5 bases). Germline CDR1 SGHRS, CDR2 YFSETQ. The V end was cut by 0 bases, the J end by 13 bases, with 11 bases between. CDR3 length equals 13 residues. CDR3: CASSLDGAYPLHF. CDR3 DNA sequence: TGCGCCAGCAGCTTGGATGGGGCCTACCCCCTCCACTTT.

The chain uses TRBV10-2 and TRBJ2-3, with D perhaps TRBD1 (5 bases). Trimming took off 8 bases at V and 3 bases at J, with 9 bases between the two ends. The CDR3 spans 12 residues. The V gene's germline CDR1 is WSHSY and CDR2 SAAADI. CDR3 sequence: CASGQGTDTQYF. The CDR3 nucleotides are TGCGCCAGCGGGCAGGGTACAGATACGCAGTATTTT.

The V call is TRBV28, the J call TRBJ2-2; no clear D. Trimming took off 9 bases at V and 3 bases at J, with 20 bases between the two ends. Germline-derived CDR1 and CDR2 are MDHEN and SYDVKM. The CDR3 is made up of 16 amino acids. The CDR3 loop is CASKTRALKYTGELFF. CDR3 coding DNA: TGTGCCAGTAAGACGAGAGCGTTAAAGTACACCGGGGAGCTGTTTTTT.

V usage is TRBV6-1 and J usage is TRBJ2-7, with D perhaps matching TRBD1 (5 bases). The CDR3 consists of 13 residues. The V end lost 10 bases, the J end lost 3 bases, and 16 bases lay between the germline ends. Germline V lookup: CDR1 MNHNS, CDR2 SASEGT. CDR3 nucleotide sequence: TGTGCCACCCTGAACTGGGGCGGCTACGAGCAGTACTTC. Protein: CATLNWGGYEQYF.

This chain links TRBV7-9 with TRBJ2-7; D remains ambiguous. The germline gives CDR1 SEHNR, CDR2 FQNEAQ (reference sequence). There are 13 residues in the CDR3. The V end lost 5 bases, the J end lost 2 bases, and 10 bases lay between the germline ends. The CDR3 DNA follows: TGTGCCAGCAGCCGAGGCGGTGCCTACGAGCAGTACTTC. It codes for CASSRGGAYEQYF. Looking up the rest from reference TRBV7-9 and TRBJ2-7 gives the full variable domain: DTGVSQNPRHKITKRGQNVTFRCDPISEHNRLYWYRQTLGQGPEFLTYFQNEAQLEKSRLLSDRFSAERPKGSFSTLEIQRTEQGDSAMYLCASSRGGAYEQYFGPGTRLTVT.

The rearrangement uses TRBV7-9 and TRBJ2-1; 7 nucleotides agree with TRBD1. CDR1 is SEHNR, CDR2 FQNEAQ, per germline (reference sequence). The CDR3 runs to 14 residues. V trimming: 3 bases; J trimming: 8 bases; junction bases outside the gene matches: 7. The CDR3 sequence is CASSFADRADEQFF. Written as DNA, the CDR3 is TGTGCCAGCAGCTTTGCTGACAGGGCGGATGAGCAGTTCTTC.

V is TRBV5-1 and J is TRBJ1-2, with D unclear. The CDR3 sequence is 14 residues long. Germline V gives CDR1 SGHRS, CDR2 YFSETQ. Trimming shortened V by 3 bases and J by 7 bases, and 16 bases separated the two germline ends. This CDR3 reads CASSSGLNVGGYTF. Written as DNA, the CDR3 is TGCGCCAGCAGCTCGGGTTTAAACGTGGGTGGCTACACCTTC. Supplemented by reference TRBV5-1 and TRBJ1-2, the full variable domain reads KAGVTQTPRYLIKTRGQQVTLSCSPISGHRSVSWYQQTPGQGLQFLFEYFSETQRNKGNFPGRFSGRQFSNSRSEMNVSTLELGDSALYLCASSSGLNVGGYTFGSGTRLTVV.

V gene TRBV5-1 combines with J gene TRBJ2-3; 7 positions match TRBD2. The germline V gene has CDR1 SGHRS and CDR2 YFSETQ. The CDR3 length is 15 residues. V lost 5 bases and J lost 0; bases outside the gene matches: 6. CDR3 loop: CASRRAGGSTDTQYF. CDR3 in DNA: TGCGCCAGCAGAAGGGCCGGGGGGAGCACAGATACGCAGTATTTT.

V usage is TRBV28 and J usage is TRBJ1-5; D is unclear. The CDR3 is 16 amino acids. Deletions cut 2 bases from V and 5 bases from J, with 16 bases between. The germline V gene encodes CDR1 MDHEN and CDR2 SYDVKM. The CDR3 DNA reads as TGTGCCAGCAGTTTAGGGCCAAGGCATCCGCATCAGCCCCAGCATTTT. Translated, it gives CASSLGPRHPHQPQHF.

This clone counts as medium-sized (0.01 to 0.1%) by frequency. The sample holds other DNA sequences that translate to the same CDR3. This chain uses TRBV7-3 with TRBJ2-1; TRBD2 might be the D (6 bases). The CDR3 has 16 residues. In germline, CDR1 is SGHTA, CDR2 FQGTGA. Between the trimmed V and J ends, which lost 2 bases and 7 bases, there was a span of 18 bases. The CDR3 loop is CASSLYGGALGNEQFF. CDR3 DNA: TGTGCCAGCAGCTTATATGGAGGGGCCCTTGGGAATGAGCAGTTCTTC.